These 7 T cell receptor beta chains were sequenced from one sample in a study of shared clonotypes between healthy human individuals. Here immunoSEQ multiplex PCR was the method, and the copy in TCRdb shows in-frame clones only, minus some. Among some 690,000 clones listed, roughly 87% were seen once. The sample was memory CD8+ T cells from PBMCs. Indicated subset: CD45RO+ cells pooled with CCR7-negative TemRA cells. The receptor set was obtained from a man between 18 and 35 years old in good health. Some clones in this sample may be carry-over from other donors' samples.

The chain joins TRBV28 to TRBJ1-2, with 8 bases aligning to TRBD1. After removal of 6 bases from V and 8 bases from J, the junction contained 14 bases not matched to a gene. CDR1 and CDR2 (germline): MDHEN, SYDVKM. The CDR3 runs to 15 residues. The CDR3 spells CASSQLPGQVEGYTF. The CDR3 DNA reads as TGTGCCAGCAGCCAACTCCCGGGACAGGTGGAGGGCTACACCTTC.

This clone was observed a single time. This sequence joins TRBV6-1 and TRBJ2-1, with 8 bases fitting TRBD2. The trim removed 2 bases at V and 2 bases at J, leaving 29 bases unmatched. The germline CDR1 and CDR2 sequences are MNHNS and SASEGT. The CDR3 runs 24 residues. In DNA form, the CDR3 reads TGTGCCAGCAGTGAAATTCGCGTATCCGCCAACGCTCGGCGGGAGGTAAAACCCTACAATGAGCAGTTCTTC. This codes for CASSEIRVSANARREVKPYNEQFF.

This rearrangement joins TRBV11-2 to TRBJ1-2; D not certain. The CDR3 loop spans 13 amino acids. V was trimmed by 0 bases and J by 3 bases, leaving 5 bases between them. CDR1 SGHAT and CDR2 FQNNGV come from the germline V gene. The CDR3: CASSLDSHYGYTF. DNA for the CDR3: TGTGCCAGCAGCTTAGACAGTCACTATGGCTACACCTTC.

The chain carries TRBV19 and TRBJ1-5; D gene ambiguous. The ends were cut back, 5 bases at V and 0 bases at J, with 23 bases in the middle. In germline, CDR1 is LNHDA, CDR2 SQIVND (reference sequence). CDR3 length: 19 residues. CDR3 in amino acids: CASSQPDWTADYSNQPQHF. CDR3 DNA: TGTGCCAGTAGTCAACCAGACTGGACGGCCGATTATAGCAATCAGCCCCAGCATTTT.

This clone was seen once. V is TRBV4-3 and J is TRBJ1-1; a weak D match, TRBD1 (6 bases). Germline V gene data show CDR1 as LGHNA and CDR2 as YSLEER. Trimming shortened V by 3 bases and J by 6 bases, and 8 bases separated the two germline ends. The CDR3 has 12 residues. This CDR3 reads CASSHGGSEAFF. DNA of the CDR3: TGCGCCAGCAGCCACGGGGGCTCTGAAGCTTTCTTT.

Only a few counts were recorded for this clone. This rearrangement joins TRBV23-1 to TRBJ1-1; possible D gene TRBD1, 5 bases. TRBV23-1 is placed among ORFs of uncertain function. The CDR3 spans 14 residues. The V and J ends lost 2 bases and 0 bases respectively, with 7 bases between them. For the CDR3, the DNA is TGCGCCAGCAGTCAAACAGGAGTGAACACTGAAGCTTTCTTT. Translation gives CASSQTGVNTEAFF.

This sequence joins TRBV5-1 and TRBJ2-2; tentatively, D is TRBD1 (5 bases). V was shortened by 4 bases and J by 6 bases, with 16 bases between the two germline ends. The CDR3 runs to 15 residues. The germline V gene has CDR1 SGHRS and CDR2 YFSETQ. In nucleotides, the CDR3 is TGCGCCAGCAGCACTACCAGGGAATTGGCCGGGGAGCTGTTTTTT. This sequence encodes CASSTTRELAGELFF.